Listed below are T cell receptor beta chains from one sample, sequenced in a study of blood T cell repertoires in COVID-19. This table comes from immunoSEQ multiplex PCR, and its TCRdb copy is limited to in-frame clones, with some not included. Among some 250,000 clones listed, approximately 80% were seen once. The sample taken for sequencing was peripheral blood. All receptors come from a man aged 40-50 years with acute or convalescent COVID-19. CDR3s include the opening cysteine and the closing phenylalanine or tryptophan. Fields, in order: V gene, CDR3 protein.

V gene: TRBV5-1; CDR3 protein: CASSLAGGQGVEKLFF
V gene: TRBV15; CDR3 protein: CATSGRTSGRGNEQFF
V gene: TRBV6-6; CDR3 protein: CASSRLYRGVAGGRNTGELFF
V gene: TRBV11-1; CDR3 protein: CASSIQGQGAYEQYF
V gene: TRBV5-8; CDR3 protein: CASSHEQGNEQFF
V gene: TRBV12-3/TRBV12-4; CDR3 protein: CASIAGLANEQFF
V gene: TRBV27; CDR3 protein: CASSPGTGGRYEQYF
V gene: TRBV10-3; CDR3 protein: CAISGGNGELFF
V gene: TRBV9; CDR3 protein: CASSPRLADYNEQFF
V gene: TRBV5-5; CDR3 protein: CASSLSLASHYNEQFF
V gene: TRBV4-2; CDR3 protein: CASSQVGRDYPLFF